This T cell receptor (beta chain) was recovered during a study of identical twins. Study-level results: Excess sharing between twins was weaker in beta out-of-frame sequences. Insertion counts were lower in abundant cord blood beta clonotypes, a trend that memory repertoires did not show.

With template switching, a universal primer site was added, and the cDNA carried unique molecular identifiers. TCRdb independently ran MiXCR on the 5' RACE reads; one entry per CDR3 protein. The sample includes 690,000 or so distinct CDR3 sequences, 6% to 6.5% of them seen just once. The sample holds many counts of this clonotype. Antigen unknown. Each donor (without exception) was a healthy Caucasian. The CDR3 is made up of 13 amino acids. Between the trimmed V and J ends, which lost 2 bases and 6 bases, there was a span of 8 bases. Germline assignment: CDR1 SGDLS and CDR2 YYNGEE. Sequencing was carried out using naive T cells sorted from blood. The chain joins TRBV9 to TRBJ2-2; D might be TRBD2 (5 bases). The origin of this receptor is a man between 18 and 35 years old in good health. CDR3 amino acids: CASSVRTSGELFF. The CDR3 nucleotides are TGTGCCAGCAGCGTTCGGACTTCCGGGGAGCTGTTTTTT.